This T cell receptor (beta chain) emerged from a study of shared clonotypes between healthy human individuals. Study summary: Each donor contributed plates that comprised three CD4 naive, three CD4 memory, two CD8 naive and one CD8 memory.

Profiled with immunoSEQ multiplex PCR; TCRdb holds only in-frame clones, not every one. In the table there are 2 million to 2.5 million clones, roughly 90% of which are singletons. Between the trimmed V and J ends, which lost 2 bases and 3 bases, there was a span of 13 bases. The CDR3 totals 14 residues. Germline V gene data show CDR1 as SQVTM and CDR2 as ANQGSEA. All donors were healthy HIV-negative adults lacking recent acute infections or vaccinations. The authors divided CD4+ cells into CD45RA+ naive and CD45RA-negative memory subsets. V usage is TRBV29-1 and J usage is TRBJ1-1; D remains unclear. The receptor comes from a man in his late teens or twenties in good health. Some clones in this sample may be carry-over from other donors' samples. What was sequenced was naive CD4+ T cells from PBMCs. Indicated subset: CD45RA+ positively selected. Here the CDR3 DNA reads TGCAGCGTTGAACTCAAACGGGGTGACACTGAAGCTTTCTTT. Its translation is CSVELKRGDTEAFF.